This TCR beta chain is from a study of T cell repertoires in aging, cancer and after chemotherapy. Rearranged V-D-J TRB sequences were amplified with a mixed TRB-A/B primer pool. Using its own MiXCR run on the multiplex PCR reads, TCRdb lists one record per CDR3 protein. The sample holds about 4,300 distinct CDR3 sequences; 39% are singletons and the top ten take about 3.6%. In its sample, this clonotype ranks as medium-sized. What it binds is not known. Germline CDR1 reads SQVTM; CDR2 reads ANQGSEA. The germline V and J ends were trimmed by 1 base and 4 bases, with 7 bases remaining between them. CDR3 length: 12 amino acids. Amplification of TCR beta used genomic DNA extracted from peripheral blood. Points from the study as a whole: In each cancer cohort, median generation probability increased across chemotherapy, suggesting thymic output rebounded.

This rearrangement joins TRBV29-1 to TRBJ1-2; no clear D gene. The specimen sequenced was blood. This clonotype was sampled from a human donor with a blood cancer. CDR3 nucleotides: TGCAGCGTTGAAGCTGGGCCCTATGGCTACACCTTC. Translation: CSVEAGPYGYTF.